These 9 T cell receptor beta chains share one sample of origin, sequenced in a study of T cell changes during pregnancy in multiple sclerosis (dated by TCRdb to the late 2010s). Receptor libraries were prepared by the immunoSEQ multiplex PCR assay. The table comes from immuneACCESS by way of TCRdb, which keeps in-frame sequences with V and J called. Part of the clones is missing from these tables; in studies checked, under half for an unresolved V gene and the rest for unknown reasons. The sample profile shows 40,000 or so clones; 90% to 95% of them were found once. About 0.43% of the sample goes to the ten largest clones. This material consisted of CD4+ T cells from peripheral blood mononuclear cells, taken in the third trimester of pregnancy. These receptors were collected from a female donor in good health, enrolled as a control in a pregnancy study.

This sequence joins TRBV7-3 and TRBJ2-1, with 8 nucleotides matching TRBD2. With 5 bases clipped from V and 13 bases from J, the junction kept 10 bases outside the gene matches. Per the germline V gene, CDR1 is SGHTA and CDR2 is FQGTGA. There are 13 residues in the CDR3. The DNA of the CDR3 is TGTGCCAGCAGCCCCCAGGGAGCGGGAGAACAGTTCTTC. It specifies CASSPQGAGEQFF.

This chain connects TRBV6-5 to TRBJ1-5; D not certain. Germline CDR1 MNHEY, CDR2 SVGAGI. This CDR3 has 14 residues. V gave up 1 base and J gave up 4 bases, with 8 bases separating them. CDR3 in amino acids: CASSYLSVNQPQHF. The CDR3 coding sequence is TGTGCCAGCAGTTACTTGTCAGTTAATCAGCCCCAGCATTTT.

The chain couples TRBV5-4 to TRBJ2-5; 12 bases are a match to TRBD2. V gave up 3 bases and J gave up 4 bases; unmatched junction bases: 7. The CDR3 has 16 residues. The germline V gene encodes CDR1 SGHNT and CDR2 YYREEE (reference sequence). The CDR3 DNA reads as TGTGCCAGCAGCTCCATGCTGACTAGCGGGAGAGAGACCCAGTACTTC. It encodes CASSSMLTSGRETQYF. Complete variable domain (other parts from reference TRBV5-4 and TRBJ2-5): ETGVTQSPTHLIKTRGQQVTLRCSSQSGHNTVSWYQQALGQGPQFIFQYYREEENGRGNFPPRFSGLQFPNYSSELNVNALELDDSALYLCASSSMLTSGRETQYFGPGTRLLVL.

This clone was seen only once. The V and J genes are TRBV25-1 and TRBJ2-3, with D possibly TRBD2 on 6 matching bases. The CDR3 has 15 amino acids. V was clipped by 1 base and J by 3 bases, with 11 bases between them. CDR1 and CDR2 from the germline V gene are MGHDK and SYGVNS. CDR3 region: CASSESGEATDTQYF. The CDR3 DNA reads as TGTGCCAGCAGTGAATCGGGGGAGGCGACAGATACGCAGTATTTT. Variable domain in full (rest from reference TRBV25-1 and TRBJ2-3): EADIYQTPRYLVIGTGKKITLECSQTMGHDKMYWYQQDPGMELHLIHYSYGVNSTEKGDLSSESTVSRIRTEHFPLTLESARPSHTSQYLCASSESGEATDTQYFGPGTRLTVL.

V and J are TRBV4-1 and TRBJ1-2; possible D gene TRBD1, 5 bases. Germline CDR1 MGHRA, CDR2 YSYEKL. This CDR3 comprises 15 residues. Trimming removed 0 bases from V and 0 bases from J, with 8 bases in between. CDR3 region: CASSQERGSNYGYTF. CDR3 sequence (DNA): TGCGCCAGCAGCCAAGAAAGGGGTTCTAACTATGGCTACACCTTC.

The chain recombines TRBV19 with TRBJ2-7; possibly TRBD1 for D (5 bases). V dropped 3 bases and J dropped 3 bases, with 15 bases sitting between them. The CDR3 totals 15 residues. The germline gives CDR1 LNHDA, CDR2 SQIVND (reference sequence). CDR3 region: CASSIARSRGYEQYF. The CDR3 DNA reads TGTGCCAGTAGTATCGCACGATCTAGGGGCTACGAGCAGTACTTC.

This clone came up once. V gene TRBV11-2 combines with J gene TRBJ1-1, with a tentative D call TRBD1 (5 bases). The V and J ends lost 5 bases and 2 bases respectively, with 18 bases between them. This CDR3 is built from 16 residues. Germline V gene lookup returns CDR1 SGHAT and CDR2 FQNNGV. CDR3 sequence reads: CASSPPWGQGNTEAFF. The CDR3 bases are TGTGCCAGCAGCCCACCCTGGGGCCAGGGAAACACTGAAGCTTTCTTT.

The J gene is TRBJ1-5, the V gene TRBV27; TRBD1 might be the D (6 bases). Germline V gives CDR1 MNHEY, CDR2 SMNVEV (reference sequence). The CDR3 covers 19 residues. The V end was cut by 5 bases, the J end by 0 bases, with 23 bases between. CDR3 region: CASSPKRTPQGYSNQPQHF. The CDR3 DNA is TGTGCCAGCAGTCCTAAGCGGACGCCTCAGGGGTATAGCAATCAGCCCCAGCATTTT.

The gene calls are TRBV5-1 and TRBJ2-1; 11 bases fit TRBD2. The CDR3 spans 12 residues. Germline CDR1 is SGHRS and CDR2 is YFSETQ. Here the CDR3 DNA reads TGCGCTTGTAGCGGGGGGGCCAATGAGCAGTTCTTC. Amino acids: CACSGGANEQFF. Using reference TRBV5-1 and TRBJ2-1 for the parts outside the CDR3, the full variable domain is KAGVTQTPRYLIKTRGQQVTLSCSPISGHRSVSWYQQTPGQGLQFLFEYFSETQRNKGNFPGRFSGRQFSNSRSEMNVSTLELGDSALYLCACSGGANEQFFGPGTRLTVL.